This TCR beta chain was obtained from a study of PD-L1 blockade in urothelial cancer (dated by TCRdb to the late 2010s). In terms of the full investigation: All patients started therapy around 2014 and received atezolizumab 1,200 mg intravenously every 3 weeks. About 90% of the 29 patients were males with bladder-origin urothelial cancer, and about 65% of the roughly 29 reported a prior smoking history. An ECOG performance status of 0 or 1 was recorded for the patients, and 0 to 3 prior chemotherapy regimens had been received by the patients. Blood samples were analyzed at two time points: 3 weeks after treatment start (second dose) and 6 weeks after treatment start. Blood samples gave median yields of approximately 130,000 T cells and approximately 80,000 unique TCRs, along with a median clonality of approximately 0.084. The study, an exploratory multi-omic analysis, examined somatic, immune and clinical correlates of response to PD-L1 blockade with atezolizumab in urothelial cancer. Pretreatment tumor samples and matched peripheral blood, collected serially before and after atezolizumab treatment, underwent TCR sequencing. Durable clinical benefit meant progression-free survival longer than 6 months, and TCR features were also tested against progression-free and overall survival. In the same patients who had TCR sequencing, pretreatment tumors also underwent whole exome sequencing and RNA sequencing. Durable clinical benefit was achieved by nine patients and was not achieved by 20 patients. Pretreatment blood TCR-seq was available for nearly 30 patients, at least one posttreatment blood collection was obtained for about 24 patients, and tumor TCR-seq was available for about 24 patients. On the study overall, not on this receptor specifically: Among patients with durable benefit, tumor-associated TCR clones showed greater expansion in peripheral blood 3 weeks after treatment started (n ≈ 21, p = 0.022). Because of the small sample size (n ≈ 29) and the many exploratory analyses performed, the results are intended to be regarded as hypothesis-generating. A pretreatment peripheral blood TCR clonality below the median was linked to improved progression-free and overall survival.

To estimate absolute template abundance from read counts, synthetic TCR analog templates were spiked into each PCR. The immunoSEQ assay was used to amplify TCRbeta CDR3 regions from genomic DNA with bias-controlled V and J gene primers. Sequencing of rearranged TCRbeta segments was performed at approximately 20X coverage. On the study's bioinformatics: Clustering was used to correct sequencing errors, and CDR3s were annotated against IMGT so that V, D and J genes could be assigned. Out-of-frame and stop-codon sequences were excluded, and only productive TCRbeta rearrangements were used in downstream analyses. To compute clonality, Shannon entropy was normalized by the log of the number of unique productive sequences and then subtracted from one. Clones differing between time points or between blood and tumor were identified by Fisher's exact test with Benjamini-Hochberg correction at adjusted p below 0.01. TCRdb holds this immuneACCESS table with in-frame rearrangements only. Some clones are missing; in checked studies, unresolved V genes explain under half, and the rest has no known cause. V and J calls and clone size are as listed in that table; D and trimming were resolved from the DNA. Here the sample has 60,000 to 75,000 clones; 80% to 85% occur a single time. The top ten hold around a tenth of the sample.

A remark on this clone: Its antigen target is currently unknown. No base-level quality is on record; no much larger clone is a single base apart.

V lost 3 bases and J lost 2 bases; the stretch between them is 11 bases long. The CDR3 contains 14 residues, cysteine and phenylalanine counted. The only DNA kept is the CDR3, 42 bases in frame from the first base. As encoded in the germline V gene, CDR1 is ENHRY while CDR2 is SYGVKD. This specimen's time point label, interpreted: pretreatment peripheral blood. A total of around 30 patients with locally advanced or metastatic urothelial carcinoma, treated at Memorial Sloan Kettering on a trial protocol, made up the cohort. Peripheral blood mononuclear cells were collected from each patient pretreatment and during treatment, giving between 1 and 8 total time points per patient. The Qiagen DNeasy Blood extraction kit was used to purify genomic DNA from total PBMCs and from tumor samples. Collected pretreatment and during treatment, PBMCs were isolated and stored as previously described.

This receptor was identified in a woman aged 70-85 years with urothelial cancer. This chain is built from TRBV10-3 and TRBJ2-7; the D gene is perhaps TRBD1, on 6 matching bases. The material sequenced was PBMCs, taken around atezolizumab (anti-PD-L1) treatment. The sequence in DNA is TGTGCCATCAGTGACCGGGACACTCCCTACGAGCAGTACTTC. Translated, this gives CAISDRDTPYEQYF.